One sample yielded the 25 T cell receptor beta chains listed below, sequenced in a study of T-cell reconstitution after alpha-beta-depleted transplantation in children. The authors prepared the TCRbeta library with unique molecular identifiers. TCRdb re-analysed the PCR reads in MiXCR, keeping a single row per CDR3 protein. The sample yields about 230,000 distinct CDR3 sequences, approximately 9.8% seen once. The sequencing here drew on PBMCs from the stem cell graft donor, taken from the stem cell graft. These receptors were obtained from a human donor who donated a stem cell graft to a child with SCID.

There are many counts of this clonotype. The V call is TRBV20-1, the J call TRBJ2-3; 12 bases align to TRBD2. The J segment lost 0 bases and the V segment lost 3 bases, leaving 10 bases of the junction unmatched. CDR1 and CDR2 from the germline V gene are DFQATT and SNEGSKA (reference sequence). The CDR3 has 18 residues. The CDR3 loop reads CSASGLAGYKKSTDTQYF. As DNA, the CDR3 is TGCAGTGCTAGCGGACTAGCGGGATACAAAAAAAGCACAGATACGCAGTATTTT.

This clonotype was picked up many times. The chain recombines TRBV20-1 with TRBJ2-4, with unresolved D. The CDR3 length is 13 residues. Trimming took 8 bases from V and 1 from J, leaving 12 bases between them. Germline CDR1 is DFQATT and CDR2 is SNEGSKA (reference sequence). In DNA, the CDR3 is TGCAGTACTTCCACCGGGGCCAAAAACATTCAGTACTTC. As protein: CSTSTGAKNIQYF.

This clonotype came up many times. The chain carries TRBV7-2 and TRBJ2-1; 8 bases map to TRBD2. The CDR3 spans 15 residues. V was pared by 3 bases and J by 3 bases, with 4 bases of the junction left unmatched. CDR1 and CDR2 (germline): SGHTA, FQGNSA. The CDR3 nucleotides read TGTGCCAGCAGCTTTTCGGGGGGGATCTACAATGAGCAGTTCTTC. Amino acid sequence: CASSFSGGIYNEQFF. Using reference TRBV7-2 and TRBJ2-1 for the parts outside the CDR3, the full variable domain is GAGVSQSPSNKVTEKGKDVELRCDPISGHTALYWYRQSLGQGLEFLIYFQGNSAPDKSGLPSDRFSAERTGGSVSTLTIQRTQQEDSAVYLCASSFSGGIYNEQFFGPGTRLTVL.

The chain recombines TRBV5-6 with TRBJ2-5; weak D call: TRBD2 (6 bases). This CDR3 is built from 16 residues. V gave up 0 bases and J gave up 2 bases, with 14 bases separating them. CDR1 is SGHDT, CDR2 YYEEEE, per germline. DNA of the CDR3: TGTGCCAGCAGCTTGGTGGGGGGAGACTTGCAAGAGACCCAGTACTTC. Its translation is CASSLVGGDLQETQYF.

About this clonotype itself: One base away lies a much larger clone, so this may be a sequencing read error. This rearrangement joins TRBV7-3 to TRBJ1-2; tentative D call: TRBD1 (6 bases). CDR1 is SGHTA and CDR2 is FQGTGA in the germline V gene. The CDR3 is 15 amino acids. CDR3 bases: TGTGCCAGCAGCCCAACCGCGACAGGAGTTTATGGCTACCCCTTC. Protein sequence: CASSPTATGVYGYPF.

There are many counts of this clonotype. The J gene is TRBJ2-5, the V gene TRBV20-1; TRBD1 aligns across 10 bases. The length of the CDR3 is 14 residues. Germline V gene lookup returns CDR1 DFQATT and CDR2 SNEGSKA (reference sequence). J lost 4 bases, V lost 6 bases, and 8 bases had no gene match. In DNA, the CDR3 is TGCAGTGCGCCCCCGGGACAGGGGAGAGAGACCCAGTACTTC. Protein product: CSAPPGQGRETQYF.

This clonotype came up many times. The chain employs TRBV20-1 and TRBJ1-5; TRBD1 matches at 7 bases. After removal of 0 bases from V and 5 bases from J, the junction contained 7 bases not matched to a gene. The germline V gene has CDR1 DFQATT and CDR2 SNEGSKA (reference sequence). CDR3 size: 15 residues. The CDR3 is CSARDRTGSHQPQHF. The DNA of the CDR3 is TGCAGTGCTAGAGATCGGACAGGCTCTCATCAGCCCCAGCATTTT.

To note about this clonotype: This may be a read error: a much more frequent sequence differs by one nucleotide. J is TRBJ2-7 and V is TRBV7-8, with D possibly called TRBD1 or TRBD2 (5 bases each). The CDR3 spans 13 residues. CDR1 SGHVS and CDR2 FQNEAQ come from the germline V gene. The DNA for the CDR3 is TGTGCCAGCAGCCAAGGGGCGGACTCCGAGCCGTACTTC. Translation gives CASSQGADSEPYF.

This clonotype occurred many times. The V gene is TRBV7-2, the J gene TRBJ2-7; D is perhaps TRBD2 (6 bases). Germline lookup yields CDR1 SGHTA and CDR2 FQGNSA. V was trimmed by 3 bases and J by 0 bases, leaving 9 bases between them. The CDR3 extends over 14 amino acids. CDR3 DNA sequence: TGTGCCAGCAGCTTTGCGGGGACCTCCTACGAGCAGTACTTC. Its protein product is CASSFAGTSYEQYF.

CDR3: CATSDFGSKMGEQFF. The CDR3 DNA reads TGTGCCACCAGTGATTTTGGGTCCAAAATGGGTGAGCAGTTCTTC. The chain is built from TRBV24-1 and TRBJ2-1; D is undetermined. The ends were cut back, 1 base at V and 9 bases at J, with 15 bases in the middle. The CDR3 contains 15 residues. The V gene's germline CDR1 is KGHDR and CDR2 SFDVKD.

Ten or more counts support this clonotype. The genes are TRBV18 and TRBJ1-2; no reliable D call. The CDR3 sequence is 13 residues long. Between the trimmed V and J ends, which lost 6 bases and 2 bases, there was a span of 10 bases. Germline V gene lookup returns CDR1 KGHSH and CDR2 LQKENI. CDR3 residues: CASSEDTNYGYTF. In DNA form, the CDR3 reads TGTGCCAGCTCGGAGGATACAAACTATGGCTACACCTTC.

For this clonotype: Just one base apart from a much larger clone, this may be a read error. Lacking the conserved final phenylalanine or tryptophan, this CDR3 likely reflects a read error. This chain uses TRBV24-1 with TRBJ2-2, with TRBD1 matching over 7 bases. This CDR3 spans 14 amino acids. The germline V gene has CDR1 KGHDR and CDR2 SFDVKD. V trimming: 6 bases; J trimming: 6 bases; junction bases outside the gene matches: 6. The CDR3 spells CATSRRQGAGELFI. The CDR3, as DNA: TGTGCCACCAGTCGGAGACAGGGTGCCGGGGAGCTGTTTATT.

This clonotype was counted many times. The gene calls are TRBV12-3 or TRBV12-4 and TRBJ2-3; 8 bases agree with TRBD1. This CDR3 has 14 amino acids. V lost 8 bases and J lost 4; bases outside the gene matches: 8. Here the CDR3 DNA reads TGTGCCAGCGGTTGGACAGGGCCCGCAGATACGCAGTATTTT. Protein sequence: CASGWTGPADTQYF.

This clonotype was observed at least ten times. The rearrangement links TRBV4-1 to TRBJ2-3, with 16 bases fitting TRBD2. Germline-derived CDR1 and CDR2 are MGHRA and YSYEKL. The CDR3 is made up of 16 amino acids. V trimming: 7 bases; J trimming: 4 bases; junction bases outside the gene matches: 5. In DNA form, the CDR3 reads TGCGCCAGCACCCGAGGGACTAGCGGGGGGGCAGATACGCAGTATTTT. Its protein is CASTRGTSGGADTQYF.

This clonotype was recorded at least ten times. The chain employs TRBV12-3 or TRBV12-4 and TRBJ2-7; D gene unclear. Trimming stripped 2 bases from V and 4 bases from J, with 9 bases between. This CDR3 has 13 residues. Here the CDR3 DNA reads TGTGCCAGCAGTTTAAGGGCCGGGTACGAGCAGTACTTC. It encodes CASSLRAGYEQYF.

The genes are TRBV2 and TRBJ2-3; 10 nucleotides align to TRBD2. CDR3 size: 15 residues. Germline lookup yields CDR1 SNHLY and CDR2 FYNNEI. V lost 5 bases to trimming and J lost 4 bases; unmatched junction nucleotides: 6. This CDR3 reads CASSRGLAHPDTQYF. CDR3 in DNA: TGTGCCAGCAGTAGGGGACTAGCGCATCCAGATACGCAGTATTTT.

This clonotype was counted ten times or more. V and J are TRBV20-1 and TRBJ2-2; 8 bases match TRBD2. Per germline, CDR1 DFQATT and CDR2 SNEGSKA (reference sequence). This CDR3 is 15 amino acids long. Trimming at V came to 0 bases and at J to 1 base, leaving 1 base not matched to a gene. In DNA form, the CDR3 reads TGCAGTGCTAGAGATAGCGGGGTGAACACCGGGGAGCTGTTTTTT. Translation gives CSARDSGVNTGELFF.

This clonotype was recorded at least ten times. This chain joins TRBV15 and TRBJ1-2; 7 nucleotides line up with TRBD1. Germline V lookup: CDR1 LNHNV, CDR2 YYDKDF (reference sequence). V lost 4 bases, J lost 4 bases, and 3 bases stayed unmatched. This CDR3 is 13 amino acids long. The DNA for the CDR3 is TGTGCCACCAGCATAGCAGGGGGCTATGGCTACACCTTC. It is translated as CATSIAGGYGYTF.

This clonotype was observed at least ten times. This chain connects TRBV7-9 to TRBJ1-5; 7 nucleotides agree with TRBD1. Trimming removed 5 bases from V and 6 bases from J; junction bases left unmatched: 7. The germline gives CDR1 SEHNR, CDR2 FQNEAQ (reference sequence). CDR3 length: 14 residues. The CDR3 here is CASSRTGETQPQHF. For the CDR3, the DNA is TGTGCCAGCAGCCGAACAGGGGAAACTCAGCCCCAGCATTTT. The whole variable domain, remainder taken from reference TRBV7-9 and TRBJ1-5, is DTGVSQNPRHKITKRGQNVTFRCDPISEHNRLYWYRQTLGQGPEFLTYFQNEAQLEKSRLLSDRFSAERPKGSFSTLEIQRTEQGDSAMYLCASSRTGETQPQHFGDGTRLSIL.

This clonotype has at least ten counts. This chain uses TRBV18 with TRBJ2-2; D is possibly TRBD1 (6 bases). V was cut by 6 bases and J by 1 base, with 9 bases left in between. Germline V gene data show CDR1 as KGHSH and CDR2 as LQKENI. The CDR3 loop spans 14 amino acids. This CDR3 is CASSQDRNTGELFF. The CDR3 nucleotides are TGTGCCAGCTCCCAGGACAGGAACACCGGGGAGCTGTTTTTT.

The table lists this clonotype with many counts. V and J are TRBV5-1 and TRBJ1-1, with D unclear. Trimming cost V 1 base and J 3 bases, with 16 bases left between them. The CDR3 runs to 16 residues. CDR1 and CDR2 (germline): SGHRS, YFSETQ. CDR3 nucleotide sequence: TGCGCCAGCAGCTTGACCTTCGCCGCCTGGGACACTGAAGCTTTCTTT. Amino acids: CASSLTFAAWDTEAFF.

A remark on this clonotype: One junction end does not reproduce the germline sequence, and a read error may be involved. The V gene is TRBV27, the J gene TRBJ2-7; the D call may be TRBD1 or TRBD2 (6 bases each). Germline V CDR1 and CDR2: MNHEY, SMNVEV (reference sequence). The CDR3 is 15 residues long. The CDR3 loop is CGSSSDRRAGYEQYF. CDR3 nucleotides: TGTGGCAGCAGTTCAGACAGGCGGGCGGGGTACGAGCAGTACTTC.

This clonotype was recorded many times. The chain has TRBV5-1 and TRBJ1-1; 8 bases fit TRBD1. CDR1 is SGHRS, CDR2 YFSETQ, per germline. The CDR3 length is 15 residues. Losses at the gene ends were 3 bases for V and 4 bases for J; bases not matched to a gene: 8. This chain's CDR3 is CASSWAGQGSTEAFF. CDR3 nucleotides: TGCGCCAGCAGCTGGGCCGGACAGGGTTCCACTGAAGCTTTCTTT.

This clonotype was detected many times. The V gene is TRBV20-1, the J gene TRBJ1-2, with D tentatively TRBD1 (5 bases). CDR1 is DFQATT and CDR2 is SNEGSKA in the germline V gene (reference sequence). CDR3 length: 14 residues. V was pared by 3 bases and J by 0 bases, with 11 bases between. In DNA form, the CDR3 reads TGCAGTGCTAGTAGCGGGGGAACTAACTATGGCTACACCTTC. It codes for CSASSGGTNYGYTF.

This clonotype has ten or more counts. This chain uses TRBV4-2 with TRBJ1-5; D is possibly TRBD1 (6 bases). In germline, CDR1 is LGHNA, CDR2 YNFKEQ. V was cut by 1 base and J by 7 bases, with 14 bases left in between. The CDR3 has 15 amino acids. CDR3 region: CASSQVRGAGQPQHF. As DNA, the CDR3 is TGTGCCAGCAGCCAAGTTAGGGGGGCTGGACAGCCCCAGCATTTT.